The clone carrying this T cell receptor beta chain occurred a few times. This likely traces to a read error, being one base from a far larger clone. This sample was included in a study of shared clonotypes between healthy human individuals. Genomic DNA (from each subset) was split evenly across several immunoSEQ plates. Clones were sequenced by immunoSEQ multiplex PCR, and TCRdb holds only the in-frame ones, with some missing. The table records more than 400,000 clones, over 70% of them present only once. The length of the CDR3 is 11 residues. CDR1 is SEHNR and CDR2 is FQNEAQ in the germline V gene (reference sequence). V lost 3 bases, J lost 2 bases, and 0 bases lay in between.

Sequenced sample: PBMCs. The origin of this receptor is a woman in her thirties or forties in good health. Some clones in this sample may be carry-over from other donors' samples. The chain carries TRBV7-9 and TRBJ2-3, with D unclear. This CDR3 reads CASSFTDTQYF. CDR3 sequence (DNA): TGTGCCAGCAGCTTCACAGATACGCAGTATTTT.